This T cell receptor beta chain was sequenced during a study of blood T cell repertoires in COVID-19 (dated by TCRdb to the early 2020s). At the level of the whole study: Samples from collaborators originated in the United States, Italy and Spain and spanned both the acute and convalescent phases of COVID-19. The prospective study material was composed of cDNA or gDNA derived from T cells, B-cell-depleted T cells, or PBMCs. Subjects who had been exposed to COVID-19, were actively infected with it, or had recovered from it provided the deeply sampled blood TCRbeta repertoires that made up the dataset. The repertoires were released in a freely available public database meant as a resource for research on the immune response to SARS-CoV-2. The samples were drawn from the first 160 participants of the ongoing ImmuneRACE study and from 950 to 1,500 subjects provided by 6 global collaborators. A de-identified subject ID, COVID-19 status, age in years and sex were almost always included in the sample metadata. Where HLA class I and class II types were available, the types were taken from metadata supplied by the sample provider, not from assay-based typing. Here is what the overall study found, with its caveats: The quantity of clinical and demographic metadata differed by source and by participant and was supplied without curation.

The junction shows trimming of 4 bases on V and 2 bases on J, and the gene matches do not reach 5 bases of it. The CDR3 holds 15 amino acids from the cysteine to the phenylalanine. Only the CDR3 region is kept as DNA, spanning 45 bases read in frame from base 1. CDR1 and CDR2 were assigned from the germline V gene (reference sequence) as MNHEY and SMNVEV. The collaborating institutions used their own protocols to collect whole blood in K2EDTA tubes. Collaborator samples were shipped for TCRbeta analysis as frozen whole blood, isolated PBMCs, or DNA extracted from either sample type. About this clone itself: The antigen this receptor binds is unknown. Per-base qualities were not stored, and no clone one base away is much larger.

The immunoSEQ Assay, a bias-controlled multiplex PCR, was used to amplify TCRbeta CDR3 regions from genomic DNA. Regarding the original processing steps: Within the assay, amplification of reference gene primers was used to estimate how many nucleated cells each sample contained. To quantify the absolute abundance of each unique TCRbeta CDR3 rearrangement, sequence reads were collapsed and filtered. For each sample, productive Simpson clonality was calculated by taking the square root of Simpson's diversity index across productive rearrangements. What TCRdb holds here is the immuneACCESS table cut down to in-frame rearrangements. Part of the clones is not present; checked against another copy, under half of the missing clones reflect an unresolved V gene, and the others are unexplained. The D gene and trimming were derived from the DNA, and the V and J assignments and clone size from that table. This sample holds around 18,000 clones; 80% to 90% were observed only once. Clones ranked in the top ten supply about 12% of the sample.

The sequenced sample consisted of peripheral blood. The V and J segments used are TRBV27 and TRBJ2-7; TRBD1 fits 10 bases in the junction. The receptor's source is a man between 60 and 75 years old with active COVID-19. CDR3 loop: CASSSPGQGTYEQYF. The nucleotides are TGTGCCAGCAGTTCTCCGGGACAGGGGACCTACGAGCAGTACTTC.